Sequencing of this T cell receptor (beta chain) was carried out in a study of blood T cell repertoires in COVID-19. Overall study: Sites in the United States, Italy and Spain provided acute and convalescent COVID-19 samples. PBMCs, B-cell-depleted T cells, or T cells were the source of the cDNA or gDNA that made up the material.

Looked up from germline, CDR1 is LNHDA and CDR2 is SQIVND (reference sequence). V was clipped by 2 bases and J by 6 bases; unmatched bases: 5. CDR3 size: 14 residues. As processed by the authors: Amplification from reference gene primers served as the basis for estimated nucleated cell counts. Generated by immunoSEQ multiplex PCR, the TCRdb table keeps only in-frame clones and is missing some. V and J calls and clone size are those listed in that table; D and trimming were worked out from the DNA. Here the sample spans under 60,000 clones, about nine tenths being singletons. Material for sequencing was peripheral blood. This TCR was recovered from a human donor in a cohort sampled during active COVID-19. The rearrangement joins TRBV19 to TRBJ1-1, with 8 bases that match TRBD1. Here the CDR3 reads CASSINTGGAEAFF. Here the CDR3 DNA reads TGTGCCAGTAGTATAAATACAGGGGGAGCTGAAGCTTTCTTT.